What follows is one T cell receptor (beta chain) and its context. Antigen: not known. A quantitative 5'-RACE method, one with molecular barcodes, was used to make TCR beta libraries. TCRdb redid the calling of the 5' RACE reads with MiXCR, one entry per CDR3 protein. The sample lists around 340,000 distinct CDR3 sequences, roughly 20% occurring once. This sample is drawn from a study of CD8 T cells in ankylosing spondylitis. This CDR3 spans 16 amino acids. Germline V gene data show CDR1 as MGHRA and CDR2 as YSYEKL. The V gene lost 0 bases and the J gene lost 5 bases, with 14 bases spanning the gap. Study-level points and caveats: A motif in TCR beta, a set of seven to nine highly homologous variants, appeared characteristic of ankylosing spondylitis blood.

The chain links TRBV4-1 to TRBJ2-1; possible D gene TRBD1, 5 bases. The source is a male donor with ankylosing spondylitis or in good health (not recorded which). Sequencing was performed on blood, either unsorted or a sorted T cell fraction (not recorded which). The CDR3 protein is CASSQDGQGMDNEQFF. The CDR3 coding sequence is TGCGCCAGCAGCCAAGACGGGCAGGGTATGGACAATGAGCAGTTCTTC.